Sequencing of this T cell receptor (beta chain) was carried out in a study of response to subunit inactivated influenza vaccine. TCRdb reanalysed the RT-PCR reads using MiXCR and keeps one entry per CDR3 protein. The sample holds fewer than 550,000 distinct CDR3 sequences, roughly 27% seen once. Only a few counts were recorded for this clonotype. The CDR3 has 15 amino acids. The V end lost 6 bases, the J end lost 4 bases, and 16 bases lay between the germline ends. The sequence came from a middle-aged man who received an inactivated influenza vaccine. The source material was CD4+ T cells sorted from PBMCs, sampled roughly 5 days after vaccination. V and J are TRBV12-3 or TRBV12-4 and TRBJ2-1, with D possibly matching TRBD2 (6 bases). DNA of the CDR3: TGTGCCAGCAGCTCGGGTTGGACTACGTACAATGAGCAGTTCTTC. Translated: CASSSGWTTYNEQFF.